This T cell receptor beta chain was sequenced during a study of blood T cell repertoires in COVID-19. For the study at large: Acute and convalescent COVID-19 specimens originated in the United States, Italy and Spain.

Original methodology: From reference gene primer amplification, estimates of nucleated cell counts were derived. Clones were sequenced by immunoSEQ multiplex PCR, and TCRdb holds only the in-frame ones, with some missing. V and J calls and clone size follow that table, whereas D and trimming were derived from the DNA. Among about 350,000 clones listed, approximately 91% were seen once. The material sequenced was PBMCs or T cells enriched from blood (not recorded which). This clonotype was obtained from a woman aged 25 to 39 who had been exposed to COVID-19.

CDR3 region: CASSEALAGEDTQYF. CDR3 DNA: TGTGCCAGCAGTGAAGCCCTAGCGGGAGAAGATACGCAGTATTTT. The V and J genes are TRBV6-1 and TRBJ2-3, with TRBD2 matching 10 bases. V lost 0 bases to trimming and J lost 5 bases; unmatched junction nucleotides: 2. The CDR3 is made up of 15 amino acids. Germline CDR1 reads MNHNS; CDR2 reads SASEGT.